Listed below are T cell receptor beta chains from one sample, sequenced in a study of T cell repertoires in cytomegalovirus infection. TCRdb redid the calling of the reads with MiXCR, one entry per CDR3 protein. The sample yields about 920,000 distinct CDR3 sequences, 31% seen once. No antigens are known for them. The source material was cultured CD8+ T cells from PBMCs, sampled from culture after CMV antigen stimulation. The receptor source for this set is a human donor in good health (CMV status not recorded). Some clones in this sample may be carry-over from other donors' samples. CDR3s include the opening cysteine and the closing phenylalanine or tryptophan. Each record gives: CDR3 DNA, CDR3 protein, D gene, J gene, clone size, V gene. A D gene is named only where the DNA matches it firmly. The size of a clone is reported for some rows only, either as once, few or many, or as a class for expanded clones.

TGTGCCAGCACCCTCGACAGGTCTCCCTACGAGCAGTACTTC | CASTLDRSPYEQYF | . | TRBJ2-7 | . | TRBV7-9
TGCAGTGCTAGCCCCCGACTAGCGGGGGGCTATTTGAATGAGCAGTTCTTC | CSASPRLAGGYLNEQFF | TRBD2 | TRBJ2-1 | . | TRBV20-1
TGTGCCAGCAACGGAATGACGGGGACAGGCGGAAACACCATATATTTT | CASNGMTGTGGNTIYF | TRBD1 | TRBJ1-3 | . | TRBV5-7
TGTGCCAGCAGTTCTCCCGACATATCCGATACGCAGTATTTT | CASSSPDISDTQYF | . | TRBJ2-3 | . | TRBV27
TGTGCCAGCAGTTTATATGGTACGGAGGGGGAAAAACTGTTTTTT | CASSLYGTEGEKLFF | . | TRBJ1-4 | few | TRBV27
TGTGCCAGCAGCTTGGTTTGGACAGTCGGGACTAGCGGGGGGGCAGGGCAGTTCTTC | CASSLVWTVGTSGGAGQFF | TRBD2 | TRBJ2-1 | . | TRBV5-5
TGTGCCAGCAGCCCGCGGGGGACAGGGGGTAGGCCGAACACTGAAGCTTTCTTT | CASSPRGTGGRPNTEAFF | TRBD1 | TRBJ1-1 | few | TRBV5-8
TGTGCCAGCAGCTTAGAAGGCCCAATTGAAGCTTTCTTT | CASSLEGPIEAFF | . | TRBJ1-1 | few | TRBV7-9
TGTGCCAGCAGCTCCAGGGTTTCGGAGACCCAGTACTTC | CASSSRVSETQYF | . | TRBJ2-5 | many | TRBV7-2
TGTGCCAGCAGTTTACGGTTTCCGGCGGGGAAAGGAGGGAATGAGCAGTTCTTC | CASSLRFPAGKGGNEQFF | . | TRBJ2-1 | . | TRBV27
TGTGCCAGCAGCTTGGCCAGGTTGGTTGCGGCAGGAACCTACCAAGAGACCCAGTACTTC | CASSLARLVAAGTYQETQYF | . | TRBJ2-5 | . | TRBV5-6
TGTGCCAGCAGCTTCTCGCGGGGGGTCTCCTACGAGCAGTACTTC | CASSFSRGVSYEQYF | TRBD2 | TRBJ2-7 | few | TRBV7-4
TGTGCCAGCAGCTTGGGGACAGGGGGCCAGTCACCCCTCCACTTT | CASSLGTGGQSPLHF | TRBD1 | TRBJ1-6 | few | TRBV5-6
TGTGCCAGCAGTTTGATCGGGGGCCACGAAAAACTGTTTTTT | CASSLIGGHEKLFF | . | TRBJ1-4 | few | TRBV27
TGTGTCAGCAGCGTAGACGGGGGCTCCTACAATGAGCAGTTCTTC | CVSSVDGGSYNEQFF | . | TRBJ2-1 | . | TRBV9
TGTGCCATCAGTGAGTCGGAGGGAAGGACTTCACCCCTCCACTTT | CAISESEGRTSPLHF | . | TRBJ1-6 | . | TRBV10-3
TGCAGTGTCCCAGGGGGCAATGAGCAGTTCTTC | CSVPGGNEQFF | TRBD1 | TRBJ2-1 | few | TRBV20-1
TGTGCCAGCAGCTTAGGCGCGTCGACCCAGTACTTC | CASSLGASTQYF | . | TRBJ2-5 | few | TRBV7-9
TGTGCCAGCAGAGAAGGGGGGGGCCCATTCAGTGAGCAGTTCTTC | CASREGGGPFSEQFF | . | TRBJ2-1 | . | TRBV27
TGTGCCAGTATGCGTCTAGGGGGTAACTATGGCTACACCTTC | CASMRLGGNYGYTF | . | TRBJ1-2 | few | TRBV19
TGCAGTGCTAACTTCCAAATGAACACCGGGGAGCTGTTTTTT | CSANFQMNTGELFF | . | TRBJ2-2 | few | TRBV20-1
TGTGCCAGCACCGGGGGGCCGGACTATAATTCACCCCTCCACTTT | CASTGGPDYNSPLHF | . | TRBJ1-6 | . | TRBV7-6
TGTGCCAGCAGCGCGGCGGGGGCCAACGTCCTGACTTTC | CASSAAGANVLTF | . | TRBJ2-6 | . | TRBV13
TGTGCCAGCAGACTTGGGACAGGGAAGAGAAATACGCAGTATTTT | CASRLGTGKRNTQYF | TRBD1 | TRBJ2-3 | . | TRBV6-5
TGTGCCAGCAGTTACGACACCCGGATCGTTGAAGCTTTCTTT | CASSYDTRIVEAFF | . | TRBJ1-1 | . | TRBV27
TGTGCCAGCAGCTTAGAAAGTTTGCCCGCCATATATTTT | CASSLESLPAIYF | . | TRBJ1-3 | many | TRBV7-9
TGTGCCAGCAGTTTAATTTTAAGGGTCCAGACCCATTTT | CASSLILRVQTHF | . | TRBJ1-3 | few | TRBV12-3/TRBV12-4
TGTGCCAGCAGTCGACCCTGGGGAGATACGCAGTATTTT | CASSRPWGDTQYF | . | TRBJ2-3 | . | TRBV28
TGTGCCAGCAGCATGACAGGGACAGAAATACGAATACGGAATGAGCAGTTCTTC | CASSMTGTEIRIRNEQFF | TRBD1 | TRBJ2-1 | few | TRBV7-6
TGCGCCAGCAGCCCCCCCAGCGGGCCTAGGGGTGAAAAACTGTTTTTT | CASSPPSGPRGEKLFF | . | TRBJ1-4 | few | TRBV4-3
TGTGCCAGCAGTCGGACAGGGGCTAATGAAAAACTGTTTTTT | CASSRTGANEKLFF | TRBD1 | TRBJ1-4 | few | TRBV6-6
TGTGCCAGCAGCTTCTTGGCAGGGGGCACACTTGGCTATGGCTACACCTTC | CASSFLAGGTLGYGYTF | TRBD1 | TRBJ1-2 | few | TRBV7-9
TGCGCCAGCAGCCAGGCAGGGGTTTGGGCTGAAGCTTTCTTT | CASSQAGVWAEAFF | . | TRBJ1-1 | . | TRBV4-1